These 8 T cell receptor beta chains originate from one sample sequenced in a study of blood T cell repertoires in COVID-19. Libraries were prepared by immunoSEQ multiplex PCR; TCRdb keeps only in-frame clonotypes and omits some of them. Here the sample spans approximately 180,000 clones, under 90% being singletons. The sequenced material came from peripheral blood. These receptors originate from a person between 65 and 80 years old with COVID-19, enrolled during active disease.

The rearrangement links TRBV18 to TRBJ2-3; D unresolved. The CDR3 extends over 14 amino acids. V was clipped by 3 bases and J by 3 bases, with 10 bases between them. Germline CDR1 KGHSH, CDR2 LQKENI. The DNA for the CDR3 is TGTGCCAGCTCACCTTCTAGTGGGACAGATACGCAGTATTTT. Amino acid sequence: CASSPSSGTDTQYF.

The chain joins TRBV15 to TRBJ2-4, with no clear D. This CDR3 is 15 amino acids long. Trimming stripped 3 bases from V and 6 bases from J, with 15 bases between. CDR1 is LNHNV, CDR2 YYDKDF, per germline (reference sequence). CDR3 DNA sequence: TGTGCCACCAGCAGCACCGGAGTGTTGCGAAACATTCAGTACTTC. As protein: CATSSTGVLRNIQYF.

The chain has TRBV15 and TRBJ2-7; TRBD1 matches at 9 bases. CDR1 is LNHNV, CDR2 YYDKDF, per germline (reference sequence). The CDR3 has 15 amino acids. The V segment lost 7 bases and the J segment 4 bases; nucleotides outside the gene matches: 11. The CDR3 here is CATTEGGTGSYEQYF. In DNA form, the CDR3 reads TGTGCCACCACCGAGGGCGGGACAGGGAGTTACGAGCAGTACTTC. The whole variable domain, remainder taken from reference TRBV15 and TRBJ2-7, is DAMVIQNPRYQVTQFGKPVTLSCSQTLNHNVMYWYQQKSSQAPKLLFHYYDKDFNNEADTPDNFQSRRPNTSFCFLDIRSPGLGDTAMYLCATTEGGTGSYEQYFGPGTRLTVT.

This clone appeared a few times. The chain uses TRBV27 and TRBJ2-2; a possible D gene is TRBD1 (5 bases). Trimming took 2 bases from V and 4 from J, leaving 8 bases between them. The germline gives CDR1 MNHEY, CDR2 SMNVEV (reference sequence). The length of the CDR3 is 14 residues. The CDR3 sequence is CASSLGASTGELFF. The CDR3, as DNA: TGTGCCAGCAGTTTAGGGGCCTCCACCGGGGAGCTGTTTTTT.

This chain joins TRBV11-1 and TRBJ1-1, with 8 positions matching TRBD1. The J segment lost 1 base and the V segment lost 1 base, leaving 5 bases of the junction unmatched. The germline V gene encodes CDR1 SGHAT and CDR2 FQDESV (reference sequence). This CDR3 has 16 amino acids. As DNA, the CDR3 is TGTGCCAGCAGCTTAGAGATCGGGACAGGGAACACTGAAGCTTTCTTT. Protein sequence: CASSLEIGTGNTEAFF.

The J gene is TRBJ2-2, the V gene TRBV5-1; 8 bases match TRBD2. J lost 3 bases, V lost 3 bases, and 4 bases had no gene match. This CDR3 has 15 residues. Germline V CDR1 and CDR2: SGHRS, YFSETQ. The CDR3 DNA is TGCGCCAGCAGCTCCGGGACTAGTGACACCGGGGAGCTGTTTTTT. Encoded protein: CASSSGTSDTGELFF.

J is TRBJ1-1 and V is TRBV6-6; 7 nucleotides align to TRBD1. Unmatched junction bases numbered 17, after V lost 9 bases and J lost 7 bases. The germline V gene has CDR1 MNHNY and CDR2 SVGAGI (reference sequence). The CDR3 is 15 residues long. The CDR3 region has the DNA TGTGCCAGTCGGTCCGGGACAGCAGACGCTATTGAAGCTTTCTTT. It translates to CASRSGTADAIEAFF.

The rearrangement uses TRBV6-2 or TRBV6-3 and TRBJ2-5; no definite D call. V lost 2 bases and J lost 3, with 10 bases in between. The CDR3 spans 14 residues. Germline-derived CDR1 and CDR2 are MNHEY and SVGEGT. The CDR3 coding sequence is TGTGCCAGCAGTTACGGCCTAGGAAAAGAGACCCAGTACTTC. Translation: CASSYGLGKETQYF.